This T cell receptor (beta chain) is from a study of molecular identifiers for immune sequencing clone quantification. This clonotype was recorded many times. In germline, CDR1 is MDHEN, CDR2 SYDVKM. Trimming took 10 bases from V and 6 from J, leaving 19 bases between them. CDR3 size: 14 residues. TCRdb analysed the PCR reads with MiXCR anew, one entry per CDR3 protein. The profile shows around 300,000 distinct CDR3 sequences, 24% of them singletons. The sample comprised naive CD8+ T cells from blood, with Jurkat cell RNA spiked in. As for subset: FACS-sorted CD8+CD4-CCR7+CD45RA+ naive T cells. V and J are TRBV28 and TRBJ1-5; D unclear. This TCR was recovered from a human donor in good health. Some libraries in this study had Jurkat cell RNA spiked in. This chain's CDR3 is CAISDPGVGQPQHF. The CDR3 DNA sequence: TGTGCCATCTCGGACCCCGGGGTCGGTCAGCCCCAGCATTTT.